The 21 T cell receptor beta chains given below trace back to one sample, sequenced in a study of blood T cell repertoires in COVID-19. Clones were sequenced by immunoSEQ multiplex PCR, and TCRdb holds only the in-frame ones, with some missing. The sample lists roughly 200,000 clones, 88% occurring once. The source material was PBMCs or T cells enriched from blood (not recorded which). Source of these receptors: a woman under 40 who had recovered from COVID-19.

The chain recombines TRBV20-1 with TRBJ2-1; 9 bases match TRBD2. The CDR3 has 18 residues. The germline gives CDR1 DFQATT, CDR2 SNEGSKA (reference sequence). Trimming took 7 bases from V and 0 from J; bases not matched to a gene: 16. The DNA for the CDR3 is TGCAGTGGTACTGATAGCGGGGGCCGGAAGAGCTCCTACAATGAGCAGTTCTTC. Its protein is CSGTDSGGRKSSYNEQFF.

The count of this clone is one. The DNA for the CDR3 is TGTGCCAGCAGCCTCAGACTAGCGGGGACCTACGAGCAGTACTTC. It codes for CASSLRLAGTYEQYF. This chain uses TRBV7-9 with TRBJ2-7; 11 bases line up with TRBD2. The CDR3 is made up of 15 amino acids. The J segment lost 2 bases and the V segment lost 5 bases, leaving 5 bases of the junction unmatched. The V gene's germline CDR1 is SEHNR and CDR2 FQNEAQ (reference sequence).

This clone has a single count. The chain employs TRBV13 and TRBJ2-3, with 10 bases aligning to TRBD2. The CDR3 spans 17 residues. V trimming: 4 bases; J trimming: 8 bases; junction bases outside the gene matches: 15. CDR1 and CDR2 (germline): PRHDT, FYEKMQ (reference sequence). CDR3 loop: CASSYYRAGGPPSTQYF. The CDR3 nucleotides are TGTGCCAGCAGCTACTATAGAGCGGGGGGGCCGCCAAGTACGCAGTATTTT.

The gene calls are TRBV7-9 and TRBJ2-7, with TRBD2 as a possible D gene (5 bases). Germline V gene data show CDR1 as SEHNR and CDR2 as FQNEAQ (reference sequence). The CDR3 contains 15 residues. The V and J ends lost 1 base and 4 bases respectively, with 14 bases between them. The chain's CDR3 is CASSLDLGSSYEQYF. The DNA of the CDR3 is TGTGCCAGCAGCTTAGATCTGGGGAGCTCGTACGAGCAGTACTTC.

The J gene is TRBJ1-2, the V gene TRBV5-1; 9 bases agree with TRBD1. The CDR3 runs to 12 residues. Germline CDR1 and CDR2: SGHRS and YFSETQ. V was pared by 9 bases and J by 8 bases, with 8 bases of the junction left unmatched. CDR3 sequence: CATTQGAVGYTF. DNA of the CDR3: TGCGCCACCACACAGGGGGCCGTCGGCTACACCTTC. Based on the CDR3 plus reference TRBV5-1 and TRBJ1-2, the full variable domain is KAGVTQTPRYLIKTRGQQVTLSCSPISGHRSVSWYQQTPGQGLQFLFEYFSETQRNKGNFPGRFSGRQFSNSRSEMNVSTLELGDSALYLCATTQGAVGYTFGSGTRLTVV.

CDR3 bases: TGCGCCAGCAGCCAGGGACAGGGGAGTAGTCAGCCCCAGCATTTT. This gives the protein CASSQGQGSSQPQHF. The chain joins TRBV4-3 to TRBJ1-5, with 10 positions matching TRBD1. Unmatched junction bases numbered 5, after V lost 3 bases and J lost 6 bases. The CDR3 sequence is 15 residues long. CDR1 is LGHNA, CDR2 YSLEER, per germline.

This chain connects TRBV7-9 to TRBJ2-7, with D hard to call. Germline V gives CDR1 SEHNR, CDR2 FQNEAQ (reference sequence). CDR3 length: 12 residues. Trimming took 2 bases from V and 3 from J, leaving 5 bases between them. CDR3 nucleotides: TGTGCCAGCAGCTTATCCGGCTACGAGCAGTACTTC. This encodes CASSLSGYEQYF.

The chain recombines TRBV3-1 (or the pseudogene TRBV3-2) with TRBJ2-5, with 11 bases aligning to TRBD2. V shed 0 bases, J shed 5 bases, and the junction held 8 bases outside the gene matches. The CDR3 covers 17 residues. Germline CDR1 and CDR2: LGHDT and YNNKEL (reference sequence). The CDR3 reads CASSQDLSGGAWETQYF. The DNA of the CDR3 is TGTGCCAGCAGCCAAGACCTTAGCGGGGGGGCTTGGGAGACCCAGTACTTC.

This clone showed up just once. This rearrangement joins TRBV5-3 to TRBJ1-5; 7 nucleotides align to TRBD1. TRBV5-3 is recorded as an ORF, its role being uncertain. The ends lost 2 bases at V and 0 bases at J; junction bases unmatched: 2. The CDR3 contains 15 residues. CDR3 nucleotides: TGTGCCAGAAGCTTAGACAGGGATAGCAATCAGCCCCAGCATTTT. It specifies CARSLDRDSNQPQHF.

CDR3 bases: TGTGCCAGCAGGATACAGGGGACCAGTGGCTACACCTTC. It is translated as CASRIQGTSGYTF. The chain recombines TRBV7-9 with TRBJ1-2; 7 bases match TRBD1. CDR1 is SEHNR and CDR2 is FQNEAQ in the germline V gene (reference sequence). Losses at the gene ends were 6 bases for V and 7 bases for J; bases not matched to a gene: 8. The CDR3 totals 13 residues.

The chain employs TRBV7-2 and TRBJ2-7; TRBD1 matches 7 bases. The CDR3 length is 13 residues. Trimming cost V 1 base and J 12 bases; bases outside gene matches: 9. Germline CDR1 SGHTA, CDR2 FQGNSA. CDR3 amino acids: CASSLGRQGEMYF. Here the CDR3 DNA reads TGTGCCAGCAGCTTAGGTCGGCAGGGGGAGATGTACTTC.

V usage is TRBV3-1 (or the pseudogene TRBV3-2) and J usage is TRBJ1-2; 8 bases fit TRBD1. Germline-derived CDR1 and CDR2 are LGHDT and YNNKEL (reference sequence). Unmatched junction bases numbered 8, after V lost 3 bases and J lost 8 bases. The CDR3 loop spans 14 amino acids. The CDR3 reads CASSHTGQGGGYTF. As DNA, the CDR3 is TGTGCCAGCAGCCATACTGGACAGGGAGGAGGCTACACCTTC.

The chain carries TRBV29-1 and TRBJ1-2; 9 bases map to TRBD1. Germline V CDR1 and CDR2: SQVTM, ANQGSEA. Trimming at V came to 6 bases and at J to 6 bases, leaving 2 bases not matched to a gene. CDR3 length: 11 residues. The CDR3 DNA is TGCAGCGTAACAGGGGGCCATGGCTACACCTTC. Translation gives CSVTGGHGYTF.

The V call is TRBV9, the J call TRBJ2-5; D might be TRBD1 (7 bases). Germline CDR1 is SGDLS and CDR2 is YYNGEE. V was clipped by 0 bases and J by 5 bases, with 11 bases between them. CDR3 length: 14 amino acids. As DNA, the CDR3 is TGTGCCAGCAGCGTAGGGGCAGGGGGGGAGACCCAGTACTTC. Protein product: CASSVGAGGETQYF.

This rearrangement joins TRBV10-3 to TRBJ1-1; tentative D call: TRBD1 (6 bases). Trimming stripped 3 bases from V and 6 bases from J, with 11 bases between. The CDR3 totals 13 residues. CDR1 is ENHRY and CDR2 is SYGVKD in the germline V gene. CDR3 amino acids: CAISDLEGAEAFF. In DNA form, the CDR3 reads TGTGCCATCAGTGATCTAGAGGGGGCTGAAGCTTTCTTT.

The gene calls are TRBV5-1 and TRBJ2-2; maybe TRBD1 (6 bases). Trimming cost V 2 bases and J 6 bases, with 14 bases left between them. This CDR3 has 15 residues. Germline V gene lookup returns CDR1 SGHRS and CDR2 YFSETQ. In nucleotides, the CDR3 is TGCGCCAGCAGCTTTAACAGGGAAGGGTCCGGGGAGCTGTTTTTT. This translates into CASSFNREGSGELFF.

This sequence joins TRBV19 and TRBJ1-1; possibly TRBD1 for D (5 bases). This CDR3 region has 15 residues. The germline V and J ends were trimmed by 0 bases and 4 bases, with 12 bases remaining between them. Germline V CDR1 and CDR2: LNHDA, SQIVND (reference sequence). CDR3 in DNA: TGTGCCAGTAGTATAGAGCCAGGGCGGGGCACTGAAGCTTTCTTT. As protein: CASSIEPGRGTEAFF. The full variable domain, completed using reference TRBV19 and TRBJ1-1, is DGGITQSPKYLFRKEGQNVTLSCEQNLNHDAMYWYRQDPGQGLRLIYYSQIVNDFQKGDIAEGYSVSREKKESFPLTVTSAQKNPTAFYLCASSIEPGRGTEAFFGQGTRLTVV.

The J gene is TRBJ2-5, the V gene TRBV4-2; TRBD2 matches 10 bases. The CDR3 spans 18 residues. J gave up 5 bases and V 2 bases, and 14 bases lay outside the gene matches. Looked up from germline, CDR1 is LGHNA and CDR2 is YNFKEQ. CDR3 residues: CASSQQHRVAGGGETQYF. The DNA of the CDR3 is TGTGCCAGCAGCCAACAACACCGGGTAGCGGGGGGAGGTGAGACCCAGTACTTC.

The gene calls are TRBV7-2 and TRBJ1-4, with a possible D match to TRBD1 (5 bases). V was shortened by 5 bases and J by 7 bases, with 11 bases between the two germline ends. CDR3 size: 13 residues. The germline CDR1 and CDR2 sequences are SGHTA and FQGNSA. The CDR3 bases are TGTGCCAGCAGCCCAGGGCCCGCTGAAAAACTGTTTTTT. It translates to CASSPGPAEKLFF.

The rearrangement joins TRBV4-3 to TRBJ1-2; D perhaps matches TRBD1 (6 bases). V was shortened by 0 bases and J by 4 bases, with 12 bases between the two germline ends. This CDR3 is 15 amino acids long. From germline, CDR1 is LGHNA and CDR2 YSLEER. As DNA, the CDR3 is TGCGCCAGCAGCCAAGATCTTAGGGGGTTCTATGGCTACACCTTC. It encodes CASSQDLRGFYGYTF.

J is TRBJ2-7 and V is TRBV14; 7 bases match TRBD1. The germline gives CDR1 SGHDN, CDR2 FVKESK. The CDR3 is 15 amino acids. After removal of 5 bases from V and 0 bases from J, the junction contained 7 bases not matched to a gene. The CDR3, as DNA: TGTGCCAGCAGCTTAAGACAGGGAATCTCCTACGAGCAGTACTTC. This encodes CASSLRQGISYEQYF.